Sequencing of this TCR beta chain was carried out in a study of a mutant IDH1 vaccine in newly diagnosed glioma. The data were produced by immunoSEQ multiplex PCR, yet TCRdb's version contains in-frame clones alone and is incomplete. The sample yields fewer than 100,000 clones, 85% to 90% seen once. Time point denoted: baseline, week 1 (first vaccination visit). The treatment was: pre-vaccination baseline after standard-of-care therapy. V was clipped by 5 bases and J by 7 bases; unmatched bases: 13. CDR1 is SGHTA, CDR2 FQGTGA, per germline. The CDR3 is 16 amino acids. The receptor was derived from a woman in her forties or fifties with glioma. This chain joins TRBV7-3 and TRBJ2-2, with TRBD2 matching over 7 bases. The specimen was PBMCs, collected from a glioma patient treated with radiotherapy, temozolomide or both. The CDR3 region has the DNA TGTGCCAGCAGCCCCCGGGAGGACTCTACAGGCGGGGAGCTGTTTTTT. Its protein product is CASSPREDSTGGELFF.